The next 25 T cell receptor beta chains were all read from a single sample in a study of T-cell reconstitution after alpha-beta-depleted transplantation in children. Unique molecular identifiers were used to barcode this TCRbeta library. TCRdb independently ran MiXCR on the PCR reads; one entry per CDR3 protein. The profile shows 300,000 to 400,000 distinct CDR3 sequences, 13% of them singletons. Sequenced here: PBMCs, sampled from the stem cell graft. These receptor sequences come from a human donor who donated a stem cell graft to a child with Fanconi anemia.

This clonotype was seen a handful of times. This chain connects TRBV3-1 to TRBJ2-2; tentative D call: TRBD1 (6 bases). The germline V gene has CDR1 LGHDT and CDR2 YNNKEL (reference sequence). The V gene lost 9 bases and the J gene lost 3 bases, with 14 bases spanning the gap. The CDR3 has 14 residues. CDR3 nucleotides: TGTGCCAGTAGGGCACAGGGTTACACCGGGGAGCTGTTTTTT. It translates to CASRAQGYTGELFF.

The gene calls are TRBV12-3 or TRBV12-4 and TRBJ1-5; D remains ambiguous. There are 13 residues in the CDR3. Trimming stripped 7 bases from V and 3 bases from J, with 10 bases between. CDR3 DNA: TGTGCCAGCAAGGGAGGGATCAATCAGCCCCAGCATTTT. Its protein product is CASKGGINQPQHF.

This clonotype appeared many times. The rearrangement links TRBV10-3 to TRBJ1-2; D perhaps matches TRBD1 (6 bases). There are 15 residues in the CDR3. Germline V gives CDR1 ENHRY, CDR2 SYGVKD. V was cut by 0 bases and J by 4 bases, with 12 bases left in between. The CDR3, as DNA: TGTGCCATCAGTGAGTCTGGCAGGGGAAGCTATGGCTACACCTTC. Encoded protein: CAISESGRGSYGYTF.

At least ten counts were recorded for this clonotype. V and J are TRBV3-1 and TRBJ2-4; TRBD1 or TRBD2 may be the D gene (5 bases each). V gave up 3 bases and J gave up 0 bases, with 15 bases separating them. Germline V gives CDR1 LGHDT, CDR2 YNNKEL (reference sequence). The CDR3 covers 17 residues. The chain's CDR3 is CASSQGVDPLAKNIQYF. Here the CDR3 DNA reads TGTGCCAGCAGCCAGGGGGTGGATCCCCTAGCCAAAAACATTCAGTACTTC.

V and J are TRBV6-2 or TRBV6-3 and TRBJ2-2, with a weak D call TRBD2 (5 bases). The CDR3 has 17 residues. The V gene's germline CDR1 is MNHEY and CDR2 SVGEGT. The germline V and J ends were trimmed by 9 bases and 1 base, with 21 bases remaining between them. The CDR3 nucleotides read TGTGCCAGTCGAGCGGTCGCCTTCAATGGGAACACCGGGGAGCTGTTTTTT. Translation gives CASRAVAFNGNTGELFF.

This clonotype has just a few counts. The chain recombines TRBV30 with TRBJ2-3; 7 bases map to TRBD2. This CDR3 comprises 17 residues. Germline trimming cut 2 bases from V and 0 bases from J; bases unmatched to any gene: 11. CDR1 and CDR2 from the germline V gene are GTSNPN and SVGIG (reference sequence). This CDR3 reads CAWSPVSGRSSTDTQYF. In nucleotides, the CDR3 is TGTGCCTGGAGTCCGGTTAGCGGGCGTTCTAGCACAGATACGCAGTATTTT. Combining the CDR3 with reference TRBV30 and TRBJ2-3 gives the whole variable domain SQTIHQWPATLVQPVGSPLSLECTVEGTSNPNLYWYRQAAGRGLQLLFYSVGIGQISSEVPQNLSASRPQDRQFILSSKKLLLSDSGFYLCAWSPVSGRSSTDTQYFGPGTRLTVL.

The chain links TRBV18 to TRBJ2-7; D gene unclear. V was trimmed by 0 bases and J by 4 bases, leaving 7 bases between them. CDR3 length: 13 residues. Germline-derived CDR1 and CDR2 are KGHSH and LQKENI. The CDR3 here is CASSPPSAYEQYF. The CDR3 nucleotides are TGTGCCAGCTCACCACCCTCGGCTTACGAGCAGTACTTC.

DNA for the CDR3: TGCGCCAGCAGCTTGGGACAGGGGCTGATCGATGAGCAGTTCTTC. Protein: CASSLGQGLIDEQFF. This chain joins TRBV5-1 and TRBJ2-1; 8 bases map to TRBD1. The germline V gene has CDR1 SGHRS and CDR2 YFSETQ. Trimming took 0 bases from V and 8 from J; bases not matched to a gene: 7. CDR3 length: 15 residues.

This clonotype was seen more than once but under ten times. The chain links TRBV28 to TRBJ2-5; D not certain. The CDR3 extends over 17 amino acids. Germline V gene lookup returns CDR1 MDHEN and CDR2 SYDVKM. V lost 5 bases and J 1 base, leaving 20 bases between the germline ends. The CDR3 loop reads CASSLTLSVQIQETQYF. CDR3 bases: TGTGCCAGCAGTCTTACCCTTTCAGTTCAGATCCAAGAGACCCAGTACTTC.

This clonotype was picked up a small number of times. The chain employs TRBV5-6 and TRBJ2-7, with TRBD1 as a possible D gene (6 bases). CDR3 length: 14 residues. The V end was cut by 3 bases, the J end by 5 bases, with 15 bases between. The germline V gene has CDR1 SGHDT and CDR2 YYEEEE. CDR3 region: CASSSLTGYDEQYV. DNA for the CDR3: TGTGCCAGCAGCTCCTTGACAGGTTATGACGAGCAGTACGTC.

The chain has TRBV7-8 and TRBJ2-4; 8 positions match TRBD2. This CDR3 is 14 amino acids long. V was pared by 3 bases and J by 5 bases, with 3 bases of the junction left unmatched. Germline assignment: CDR1 SGHVS and CDR2 FQNEAQ. CDR3 sequence reads: CASSFSGGQNIQYF. The CDR3 region has the DNA TGTGCCAGCAGCTTTTCGGGGGGGCAAAACATTCAGTACTTC.

This clonotype has at least ten counts. V usage is TRBV11-1 and J usage is TRBJ2-1; maybe TRBD2 (5 bases). This CDR3 spans 12 amino acids. V gave up 5 bases and J gave up 9 bases, with 11 bases separating them. Germline-derived CDR1 and CDR2 are SGHAT and FQDESV (reference sequence). This CDR3 is CASSPRGLEQFF. CDR3 bases: TGTGCCAGCAGCCCCCGAGGGCTTGAGCAGTTCTTC.

The genes are TRBV10-2 and TRBJ2-7; unclear D gene. The CDR3 is 15 residues long. From germline, CDR1 is WSHSY and CDR2 SAAADI. Trimming took off 0 bases at V and 3 bases at J, with 12 bases between the two ends. The CDR3 loop is CASSESRPGLYEQYV. The CDR3 DNA reads TGCGCCAGCAGTGAGTCGAGGCCCGGCCTCTACGAGCAGTACGTC.

This clonotype was detected many times. The V call is TRBV12-3 or TRBV12-4, the J call TRBJ2-1; D remains ambiguous. The CDR3 totals 14 residues. V was clipped by 8 bases and J by 0 bases, with 11 bases between them. For the CDR3, the DNA is TGTGCCAGCGGCACAGCCAGCTCCTACAATGAGCAGTTCTTC. This codes for CASGTASSYNEQFF.

This clonotype was seen more than once but under ten times. J is TRBJ1-1 and V is TRBV10-3; 7 positions match TRBD1. The length of the CDR3 is 14 residues. V was pared by 6 bases and J by 7 bases, with 11 bases of the junction left unmatched. Per the germline V gene, CDR1 is ENHRY and CDR2 is SYGVKD. The CDR3 region has the DNA TGTGCCATCAGCCCCTCGACAGGGAGGAGTGAAGCTTTCTTT. Its translation: CAISPSTGRSEAFF.

This chain connects TRBV7-8 to TRBJ2-3; no clear D gene. V lost 2 bases and J lost 4, with 7 bases in between. This CDR3 is built from 13 residues. CDR1 and CDR2 (germline): SGHVS, FQNEAQ. The CDR3 protein is CASSLQTADTQYF. DNA of the CDR3: TGTGCCAGCAGCTTACAGACGGCAGATACGCAGTATTTT.

The rearrangement uses TRBV12-3 or TRBV12-4 and TRBJ2-6; the D is unclear. The V and J ends lost 6 bases and 0 bases respectively, with 9 bases between them. The CDR3 has 15 amino acids. CDR3 in DNA: TGTGCCAGCAGCGCCAGTAGCTCTGGGGCCAACGTCCTGACTTTC. Amino acids: CASSASSSGANVLTF.

J is TRBJ2-1 and V is TRBV7-3; TRBD1 might be the D (5 bases). The ends were cut back, 1 base at V and 13 bases at J, with 14 bases in the middle. The CDR3 is 13 residues long. The germline V gene has CDR1 SGHTA and CDR2 FQGTGA. This chain's CDR3 is CASSLIRGHPQFF. Here the CDR3 DNA reads TGTGCCAGCAGCTTAATTAGGGGTCATCCCCAGTTCTTC.

This clonotype was counted many times. The CDR3 sequence: CATEGGPFNEQFF. The CDR3 bases are TGTGCCACCGAAGGGGGACCTTTTAATGAGCAGTTCTTC. This chain links TRBV27 with TRBJ2-1, with TRBD1 as a possible D gene (6 bases). The CDR3 runs to 13 residues. Germline values: CDR1 MNHEY, CDR2 SMNVEV (reference sequence). V was shortened by 10 bases and J by 7 bases, with 17 bases between the two germline ends.

This clonotype was recorded many times. The rearrangement links TRBV9 to TRBJ2-7; unclear D gene. The ends were cut back, 2 bases at V and 5 bases at J, with 14 bases in the middle. The CDR3 runs 14 residues. Germline V lookup: CDR1 SGDLS, CDR2 YYNGEE. The chain's CDR3 is CASSVAVFFHEQYV. CDR3 sequence (DNA): TGTGCCAGCAGCGTGGCAGTTTTTTTCCACGAGCAGTACGTC.

The genes are TRBV5-1 and TRBJ2-7, with D possibly matching TRBD1 (5 bases). The germline V gene has CDR1 SGHRS and CDR2 YFSETQ. The CDR3 covers 13 residues. V lost 1 base and J lost 7, with 12 bases in between. CDR3 amino acids: CASSLIPTDEQYF. The CDR3 region has the DNA TGCGCCAGCAGCTTGATACCGACAGATGAGCAGTACTTC.

This clonotype was seen repeatedly, ten times or more. V is TRBV20-1 and J is TRBJ2-1; 11 bases are a match to TRBD2. The germline V gene has CDR1 DFQATT and CDR2 SNEGSKA (reference sequence). J gave up 0 bases and V 4 bases, and 5 bases lay outside the gene matches. This CDR3 has 16 amino acids. In nucleotides, the CDR3 is TGCAGTGCTACGTTACTAGCGGGGGCCTCCTACAATGAGCAGTTCTTC. As protein: CSATLLAGASYNEQFF.

Note on this clonotype: The junction departs from the called germline gene at one end, perhaps through a read error. The chain employs TRBV11-2 and TRBJ2-5, with D perhaps assigned TRBD1 or TRBD2 (5 bases each). Germline CDR1 and CDR2: SGHAT and FQNNGV. The CDR3 extends over 14 amino acids. The CDR3 loop is CASPTREGEETQSF. The CDR3 DNA follows: TGTGCCAGCCCTACGAGGGAAGGGGAAGAGACCCAGTCCTTC.

The chain combines TRBV6-2 or TRBV6-3 with TRBJ1-2; TRBD1 is a possible D gene (6 bases). Trimming took 6 bases from V and 6 from J, leaving 23 bases between them. The CDR3 has 16 residues. CDR1 MNHEY and CDR2 SVGEGT come from the germline V gene. For the CDR3, the DNA is TGTGCCAGCAGCCCACGGGATACAGGGATCCCGCATGGCTACACCTTC. This translates into CASSPRDTGIPHGYTF.

J is TRBJ1-3 and V is TRBV12-3 or TRBV12-4; no clear D gene. The CDR3 covers 16 residues. Deletions cut 5 bases from V and 0 bases from J, with 14 bases between. The CDR3: CASSLRRPSSGNTIYF. The CDR3 coding sequence is TGTGCCAGCAGTCTGAGGAGGCCATCCTCTGGAAACACCATATATTTT.